This TCR beta chain was recovered during a study of cytomegalovirus exposure and HLA in healthy donors. Whole-study findings and limits: A prior analysis recorded that most TCR beta V segments were productive about 87% or about 30% of the time. Donors belonging to an Asian-associated ancestry cluster reportedly showed fewer N-insertions in productive TCRs than the 666-donor mean, according to what a later analysis found.

A multiplex PCR was run with 60 Vbeta primers and 13 Jbeta primers. Measured with immunoSEQ multiplex PCR; TCRdb has only the in-frame clones, and not every one. The sample includes around 210,000 clones, 75% to 85% of them seen just once. The CDR3 covers 13 residues. Germline CDR1 GTSNPN, CDR2 SVGIG (reference sequence). As for this clone: Its antigen is as yet unknown.

Sequenced input: PBMCs. The chain employs TRBV30 and TRBJ2-5, with TRBD2 matching 8 bases. The DNA end favors TRBJ2-7, so the J call may be wrong. This sequence was found in a woman aged 35 to 49 in good health and CMV-seronegative. The CDR3 coding sequence is TGTGCCTGGAGTGCGGGAGGGCCCAACGAGCAGTACTTC. Its translation is CAWSAGGPNEQYF.